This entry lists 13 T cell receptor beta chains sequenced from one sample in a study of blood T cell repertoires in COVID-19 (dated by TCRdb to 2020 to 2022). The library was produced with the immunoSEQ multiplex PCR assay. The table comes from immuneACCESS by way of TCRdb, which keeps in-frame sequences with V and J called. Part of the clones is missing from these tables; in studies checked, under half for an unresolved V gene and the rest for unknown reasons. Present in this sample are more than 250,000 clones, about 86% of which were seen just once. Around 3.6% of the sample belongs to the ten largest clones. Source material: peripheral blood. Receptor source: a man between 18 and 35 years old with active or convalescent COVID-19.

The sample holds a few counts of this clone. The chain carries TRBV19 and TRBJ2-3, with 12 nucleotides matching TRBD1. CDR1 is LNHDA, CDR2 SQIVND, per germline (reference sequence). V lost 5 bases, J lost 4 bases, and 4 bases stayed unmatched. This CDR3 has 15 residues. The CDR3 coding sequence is TGTGCCAGTAGTTTCGGGACAGGGGGCTCAGATACGCAGTATTTT. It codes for CASSFGTGGSDTQYF.

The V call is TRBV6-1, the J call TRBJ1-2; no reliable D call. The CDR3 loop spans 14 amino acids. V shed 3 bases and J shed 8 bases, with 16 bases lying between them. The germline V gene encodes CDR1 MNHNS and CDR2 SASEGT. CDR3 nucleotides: TGTGCCAGCAGTGACGGTGGCGGAATCGTAGGCTACACCTTC. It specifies CASSDGGGIVGYTF.

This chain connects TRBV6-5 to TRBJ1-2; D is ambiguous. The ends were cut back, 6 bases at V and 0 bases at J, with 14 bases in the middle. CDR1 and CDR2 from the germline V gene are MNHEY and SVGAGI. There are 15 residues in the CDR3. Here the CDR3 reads CASSPDRVANYGYTF. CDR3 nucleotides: TGTGCCAGCAGCCCAGACCGGGTAGCTAACTATGGCTACACCTTC.

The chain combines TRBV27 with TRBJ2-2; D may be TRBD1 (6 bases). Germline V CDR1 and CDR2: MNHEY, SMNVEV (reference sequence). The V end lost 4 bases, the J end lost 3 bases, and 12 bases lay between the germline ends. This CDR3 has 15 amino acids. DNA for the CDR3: TGTGCCAGCAGTTCCGGGACACGAGACACCGGGGAGCTGTTTTTT. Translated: CASSSGTRDTGELFF.

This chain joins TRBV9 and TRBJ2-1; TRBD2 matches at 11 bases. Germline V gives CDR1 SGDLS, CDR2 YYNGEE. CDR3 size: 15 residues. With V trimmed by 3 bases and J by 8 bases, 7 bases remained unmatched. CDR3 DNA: TGTGCCAGCAGCGCGAGACTAGCGGGGTTGGATGAGCAGTTCTTC. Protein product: CASSARLAGLDEQFF.

This chain's CDR3 is CASSLRTGTEAFF. CDR3 DNA sequence: TGTGCCAGCAGCTTACGAACAGGCACTGAAGCTTTCTTT. The chain carries TRBV5-5 and TRBJ1-1; D is possibly TRBD1 (5 bases). The CDR3 length is 13 residues. The V end lost 2 bases, the J end lost 4 bases, and 9 bases lay between the germline ends. The V gene's germline CDR1 is SGHKS and CDR2 YYEKEE (reference sequence).

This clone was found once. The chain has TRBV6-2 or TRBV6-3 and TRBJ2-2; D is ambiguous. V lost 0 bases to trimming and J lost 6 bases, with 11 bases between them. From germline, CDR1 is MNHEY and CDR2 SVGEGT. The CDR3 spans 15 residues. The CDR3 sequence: CASSYSPPRSGELFF. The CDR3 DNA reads TGTGCCAGCAGTTACTCCCCCCCCCGTTCCGGGGAGCTGTTTTTT.

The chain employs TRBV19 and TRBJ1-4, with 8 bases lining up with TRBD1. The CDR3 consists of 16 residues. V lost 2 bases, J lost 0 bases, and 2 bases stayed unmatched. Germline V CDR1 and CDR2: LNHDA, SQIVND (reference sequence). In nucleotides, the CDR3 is TGTGCCAGTAGTATACAGGGGGCCACAACTAATGAAAAACTGTTTTTT. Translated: CASSIQGATTNEKLFF. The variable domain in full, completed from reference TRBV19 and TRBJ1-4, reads DGGITQSPKYLFRKEGQNVTLSCEQNLNHDAMYWYRQDPGQGLRLIYYSQIVNDFQKGDIAEGYSVSREKKESFPLTVTSAQKNPTAFYLCASSIQGATTNEKLFFGSGTQLSVL.

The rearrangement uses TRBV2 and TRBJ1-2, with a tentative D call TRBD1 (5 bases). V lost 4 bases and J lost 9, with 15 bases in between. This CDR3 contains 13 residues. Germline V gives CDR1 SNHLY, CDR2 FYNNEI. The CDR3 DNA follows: TGTGCCAGCAGTGTAGGGGTGGCGGGGAGCTACACCTTC. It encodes CASSVGVAGSYTF.

CDR3 loop: CASSLGLADTYEQYF. For the CDR3, the DNA is TGTGCCAGCAGCTTAGGACTAGCGGACACCTACGAGCAGTACTTC. This chain uses TRBV11-3 with TRBJ2-7, with 9 bases identical to TRBD2. V trimming: 1 base; J trimming: 2 bases; junction bases outside the gene matches: 3. Germline V gives CDR1 SGHNT, CDR2 YENEEA. This CDR3 has 15 amino acids.

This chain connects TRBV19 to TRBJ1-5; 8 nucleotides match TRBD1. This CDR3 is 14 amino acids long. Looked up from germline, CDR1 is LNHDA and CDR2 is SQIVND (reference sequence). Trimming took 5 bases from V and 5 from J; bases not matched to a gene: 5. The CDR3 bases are TGTGCCAGTAGTCCGACAGGGGATCATCAGCCCCAGCATTTT. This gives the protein CASSPTGDHQPQHF. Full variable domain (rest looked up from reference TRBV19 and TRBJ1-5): DGGITQSPKYLFRKEGQNVTLSCEQNLNHDAMYWYRQDPGQGLRLIYYSQIVNDFQKGDIAEGYSVSREKKESFPLTVTSAQKNPTAFYLCASSPTGDHQPQHFGDGTRLSIL.

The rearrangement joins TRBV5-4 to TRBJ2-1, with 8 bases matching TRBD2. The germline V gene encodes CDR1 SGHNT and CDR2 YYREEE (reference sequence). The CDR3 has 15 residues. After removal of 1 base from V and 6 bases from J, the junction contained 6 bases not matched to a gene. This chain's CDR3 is CASSLRLARGNEQFF. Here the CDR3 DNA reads TGTGCCAGCAGCTTGAGACTAGCGCGCGGCAATGAGCAGTTCTTC.

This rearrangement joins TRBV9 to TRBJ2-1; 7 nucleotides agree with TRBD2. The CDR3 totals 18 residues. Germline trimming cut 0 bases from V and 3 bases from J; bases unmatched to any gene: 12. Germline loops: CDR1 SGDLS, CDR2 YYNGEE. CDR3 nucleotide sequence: TGTGCCAGCAGCGTAGCGGGGGGAGCGGCGGGAGACTACAATGAGCAGTTCTTC. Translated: CASSVAGGAAGDYNEQFF.